The rows below give T cell receptor beta chains drawn from one sample of a study of cytomegalovirus exposure and HLA in healthy donors. Here immunoSEQ multiplex PCR was the method, and the copy in TCRdb shows in-frame clones only, minus some. This table holds approximately 73,000 clones, roughly 82% found once. Material: PBMCs. Receptor source: a man between 65 and 85 years old in good health and CMV-seronegative. Each CDR3 is given with its conserved first and last residue. D genes are given only for firm matches. Clone size is given for some rows only: seen once, a few or many times, or a class if the clone is expanded.

abundance	j_gene	d_gene	v_gene	CDR3nt	CDR3aa
few	TRBJ2-5	NA	TRBV19	TGTGCCAGTAGTTTGGAGGTACAAGAGACCCAGTACTTC	CASSLEVQETQYF
NA	TRBJ1-2	TRBD1	TRBV7-2	TGTGCCAGCAGCTCAGGGGACAGGGCGAAAGGCTACACCTTC	CASSSGDRAKGYTF
few	TRBJ1-5	NA	TRBV27	TGTGCCAGCAGCCCCGACAGTTATCAGCCCCAGCATTTT	CASSPDSYQPQHF
NA	TRBJ1-1	TRBD1	TRBV27	TGTGCCAGCAGTTTCAGGGGGCGGTCGAACACTGAAGCTTTCTTT	CASSFRGRSNTEAFF
NA	TRBJ1-6	TRBD1	TRBV18	TGTGCCAGCTCACCATCTCGGGCAGGGGGACGGTCACCCCTCCACTTT	CASSPSRAGGRSPLHF
NA	TRBJ2-7	NA	TRBV19	TGTGCCAGTAGTATCAGGGGCGGTGCCGACGAGCAGTACTTC	CASSIRGGADEQYF
NA	TRBJ2-4	NA	TRBV19	TGTGCCAGTAGTATAGACCTGACAGGAAATTCGGACATTCAGTACTTC	CASSIDLTGNSDIQYF
once	TRBJ2-1	TRBD2	TRBV19	TGTGCCAGTATTTCTGGGGGGGGGAAGCCATACAATGAGCAGTTCTTC	CASISGGGKPYNEQFF
NA	TRBJ1-5	TRBD1	TRBV7-9	TGTGCCAGCTCACAGGGGAACGAGGGTCAGCCCCAGCATTTT	CASSQGNEGQPQHF
NA	TRBJ2-1	TRBD1	TRBV4-1	TGCGCCAGCAGCCAACTATCCGGGACAGGGGGACATGAGCAGTTCTTC	CASSQLSGTGGHEQFF
NA	TRBJ2-7	TRBD1	TRBV25-1	TGTGCCTCCCGGGACAGCTTATACGAGCAGTACTTC	CASRDSLYEQYF
NA	TRBJ2-7	TRBD1	TRBV19	TGTGCCAGTAGTATGACGGGACAGGGCTCCTACGAGCAGTACTTC	CASSMTGQGSYEQYF
NA	TRBJ2-1	NA	TRBV5-1	TGCGCCAGCAGCTTGGGCAGGGCGAATAGACAGTTCTTC	CASSLGRANRQFF
many	TRBJ1-1	NA	TRBV5-1	TGCGCCAGCAGCTTGGAATTGGGTGGGGCGACTGAAGCTTTCTTT	CASSLELGGATEAFF
NA	TRBJ2-1	NA	TRBV7-6	TGTGCCAGCAGCTTGGTGACTAGGAGGGGCTACAATGAGCAGTTCTTC	CASSLVTRRGYNEQFF
once	TRBJ2-3	TRBD1	TRBV7-8	TGTGCCAGCAACCGAGACAGGGCGGATACGCAGTATTTT	CASNRDRADTQYF
many	TRBJ1-3	NA	TRBV5-6	TGTGCCAGCAGCCCTGAGGGGGCTGGAAACACCATATATTTT	CASSPEGAGNTIYF
few	TRBJ2-7	NA	TRBV19	TGTGCCAGTAGTACCGAGTCGACAGGCGTGGCCTACGAGCAGTACTTC	CASSTESTGVAYEQYF
NA	TRBJ1-3	NA	TRBV6-5	TGTGCCAGCAGTTACTCGCTATCGGGGACTGGAAACACCATATATTTT	CASSYSLSGTGNTIYF
NA	TRBJ2-1	TRBD2	TRBV4-1	TGCGCCAGCAGCCAAGTGGCCGGGACTAGCGGGATACGGCGAACTGGCAATGAGCAGTTCTTC	CASSQVAGTSGIRRTGNEQFF
NA	TRBJ2-1	NA	TRBV7-9	TGTGCCAGCAGCTTAGGGCTAGCCCGGGTTAGGAATGAGCAGTTCTTC	CASSLGLARVRNEQFF
NA	TRBJ1-5	NA	TRBV19	TGTGCCAGTAGTCCCCAGGAGGGGCGACAGCCCCAGCATTTT	CASSPQEGRQPQHF
NA	TRBJ2-5	NA	TRBV5-1	TGCGCCAGCGGTATGGTGAACGGGGAGACCCAGTACTTC	CASGMVNGETQYF
NA	TRBJ2-2	NA	TRBV15	TGTGCCACCAGCAGAGATCGGGTCCCCGACACCGGGGAGCTGTTTTTT	CATSRDRVPDTGELFF
few	TRBJ2-2	TRBD2	TRBV7-8	TGTGCCAGCAGCACCAGCGGGAGCGCATACACCGGGGAGCTGTTTTTT	CASSTSGSAYTGELFF
NA	TRBJ1-3	NA	TRBV5-6	TGTGCCAGCAGCTTTGGCAGGGGTGGAAACACCATATATTTT	CASSFGRGGNTIYF
NA	TRBJ1-6	TRBD1	TRBV7-2	TGTGCCAGCAGCTTAGTGACAGGGGGCGCAGGTTCACCCCTCCACTTT	CASSLVTGGAGSPLHF
NA	TRBJ1-2	TRBD1	TRBV6-5	TGTGCCAGCAGTTATCCGGGACAGGGGAACTATGGCTACACCTTC	CASSYPGQGNYGYTF
once	TRBJ1-1	TRBD1	TRBV28	TGTGCCAGCAGTTTAGGGACAGGGAGAAACACTGAAGCTTTCTTT	CASSLGTGRNTEAFF
NA	TRBJ1-4	NA	TRBV6-1	TGTGCCAGCACGATTACAGGGAGTGAAAAACTGTTTTTT	CASTITGSEKLFF
NA	TRBJ2-7	TRBD1	TRBV7-9	TGTGCCAGCAGCTCCTTGGGACAGGGGGCGTTGGAGCAGTACTTC	CASSSLGQGALEQYF